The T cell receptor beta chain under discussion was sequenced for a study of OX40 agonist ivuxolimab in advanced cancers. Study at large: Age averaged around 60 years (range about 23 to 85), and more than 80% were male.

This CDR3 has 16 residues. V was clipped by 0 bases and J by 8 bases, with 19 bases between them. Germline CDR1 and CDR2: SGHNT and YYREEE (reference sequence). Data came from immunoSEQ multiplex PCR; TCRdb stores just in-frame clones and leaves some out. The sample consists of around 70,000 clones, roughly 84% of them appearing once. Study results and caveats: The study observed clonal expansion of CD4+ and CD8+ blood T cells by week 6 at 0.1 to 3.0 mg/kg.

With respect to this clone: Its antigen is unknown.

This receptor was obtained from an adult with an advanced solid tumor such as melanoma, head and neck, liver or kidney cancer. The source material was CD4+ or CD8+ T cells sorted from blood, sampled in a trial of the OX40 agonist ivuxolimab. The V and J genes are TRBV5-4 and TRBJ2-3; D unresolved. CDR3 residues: CASSLGPTIQRGTQYF. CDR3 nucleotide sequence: TGTGCCAGCAGCTTGGGACCAACCATTCAGCGAGGTACGCAGTATTTT.